This T cell receptor (beta chain) originates from a study of blood T cell repertoires in COVID-19. Study as a whole: Samples of COVID-19 (acute and convalescent) were obtained from the United States, Italy and Spain.

V lost 3 bases to trimming and J lost 4 bases, with 10 bases between them. Germline lookup yields CDR1 MDHEN and CDR2 SYDVKM. The CDR3 is 14 residues long. In the source study's methods: Counts of nucleated cells, estimated from reference gene primer amplification, were obtained. Only in-frame clones appear in the TCRdb table, and some are missing; sequencing was by immunoSEQ multiplex PCR. V, J and clone size reflect that table, while D and trimming were determined from the DNA. The data show around 84,000 clones, around 87% seen once. Material for sequencing was peripheral blood. This sequence originates from an elderly man with active or convalescent COVID-19. The chain uses TRBV28 and TRBJ1-5; possible D gene TRBD1, 6 bases. CDR3 DNA: TGTGCCAGCAGTTTCAGGGGTTATAATCAGCCCCAGCATTTT. Its protein product is CASSFRGYNQPQHF.